This T cell receptor beta chain was captured in a study of blood T cell repertoires in COVID-19. Study as a whole: Italy, Spain and the United States were the sources of the convalescent and acute COVID-19 samples. T cells, B-cell-depleted T cells, or PBMCs provided the cDNA or gDNA that served as material.

Per the original methods: Reference gene primer amplification yielded estimated nucleated cell counts. Here immunoSEQ multiplex PCR was the method, and the copy in TCRdb shows in-frame clones only, minus some. V and J calls and clone size are as listed in that table; D and trimming were resolved from the DNA. The table records roughly 300,000 clones, about 84% of them present only once. This CDR3 is built from 14 residues. Germline V gene data show CDR1 as ENHRY and CDR2 as SYGVKD. Trimming took off 2 bases at V and 2 bases at J, with 9 bases between the two ends. The receptor was isolated from a woman aged 45-65 years with acute or convalescent COVID-19. Sequenced: peripheral blood. The rearrangement uses TRBV10-3 and TRBJ1-2; D is ambiguous. The CDR3 bases are TGTGCCATCAGTGAGGCAACAGAAAACTATGGCTACACCTTC. Its translation: CAISEATENYGYTF.